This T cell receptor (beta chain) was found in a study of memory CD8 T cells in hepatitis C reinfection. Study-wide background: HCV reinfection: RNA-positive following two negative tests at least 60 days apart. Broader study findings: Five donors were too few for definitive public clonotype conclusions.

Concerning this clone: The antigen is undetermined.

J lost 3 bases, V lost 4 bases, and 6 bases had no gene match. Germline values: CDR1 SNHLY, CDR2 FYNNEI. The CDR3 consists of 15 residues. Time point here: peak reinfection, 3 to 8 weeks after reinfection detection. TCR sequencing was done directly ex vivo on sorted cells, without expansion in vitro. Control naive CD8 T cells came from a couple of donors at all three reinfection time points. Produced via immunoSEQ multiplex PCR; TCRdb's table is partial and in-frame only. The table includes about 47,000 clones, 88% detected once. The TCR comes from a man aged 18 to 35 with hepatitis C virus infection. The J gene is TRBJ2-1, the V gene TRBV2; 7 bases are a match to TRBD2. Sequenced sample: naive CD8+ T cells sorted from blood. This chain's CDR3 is CASSGGRGLYNEQFF. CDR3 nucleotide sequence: TGTGCCAGCAGTGGTGGGAGGGGACTCTACAATGAGCAGTTCTTC.